A selection of T cell receptor beta chains follows, all from one sample in a study of cytomegalovirus exposure and HLA in healthy donors. Profiling relied on immunoSEQ multiplex PCR, and the TCRdb table lists in-frame clones only, not all of them. The repertoire holds tens of thousands of clones, with around 72% as singletons. Sequenced material: PBMCs. These receptors were obtained from a woman aged 45 to 65 in good health and CMV-seropositive. Both conserved end residues are part of each CDR3. Each record gives: V gene, clone size, J gene, D gene, CDR3 DNA, CDR3 protein. A D gene is named only where the DNA matches it firmly. Not all rows give a size; the values are once, few, many and, for expanded clones, a class.

V gene: TRBV7-2; clone size: NA; J gene: TRBJ2-5; D gene: NA; CDR3 DNA: TGTGCCAGCAGCTTAGGGGCCTACCAAGAGACCCAGTACTTC; CDR3 protein: CASSLGAYQETQYF
V gene: TRBV6-5; clone size: NA; J gene: TRBJ1-6; D gene: NA; CDR3 DNA: TGTGCCAGCAGCCCCGGGACACATAATTCACCCCTCCACTTT; CDR3 protein: CASSPGTHNSPLHF
V gene: TRBV25-1; clone size: NA; J gene: TRBJ1-3; D gene: NA; CDR3 DNA: TGTGCCAGCAGTGCCACAAACAGGGAGCTAGCTGGAAACACCATATATTTT; CDR3 protein: CASSATNRELAGNTIYF
V gene: TRBV5-4; clone size: NA; J gene: TRBJ2-5; D gene: TRBD1; CDR3 DNA: TGTGCCAGCAGCCACACAGGGGGCGCAACGGAGACCCAGTACTTC; CDR3 protein: CASSHTGGATETQYF
V gene: TRBV13; clone size: once; J gene: TRBJ2-7; D gene: NA; CDR3 DNA: TGTGCCAGCAGCGGGAGGGGGGGGGCCTACTCCTACGAGCAGTACTTC; CDR3 protein: CASSGRGGAYSYEQYF
V gene: TRBV27; clone size: NA; J gene: TRBJ2-7; D gene: TRBD2; CDR3 DNA: TGTGCCAGCAGTTTATCGCGGCGACTAGCGGGAGGGCTGGACGAGCAGTACTTC; CDR3 protein: CASSLSRRLAGGLDEQYF
V gene: TRBV6-6; clone size: NA; J gene: TRBJ1-1; D gene: TRBD1; CDR3 DNA: TGTGCCAGCAGGGATCCGGGACAGGGGGTAATAACTGAAGCTTTCTTT; CDR3 protein: CASRDPGQGVITEAFF
V gene: TRBV13; clone size: NA; J gene: TRBJ1-6; D gene: NA; CDR3 DNA: TGTGCCAGCAGCCCCTCGGGGAGCTCCTATAATTCACCCCTCCACTTT; CDR3 protein: CASSPSGSSYNSPLHF
V gene: TRBV28; clone size: NA; J gene: TRBJ1-4; D gene: NA; CDR3 DNA: TGTGCCAGCATCGGAGCTAATGAAAAACTGTTTTTT; CDR3 protein: CASIGANEKLFF
V gene: TRBV15; clone size: NA; J gene: TRBJ2-1; D gene: TRBD2; CDR3 DNA: TGTGCCACCAGCAAGCCGGAAGGACTAGCGGGAGGTTTTTCCAATGAGCAGTTCTTC; CDR3 protein: CATSKPEGLAGGFSNEQFF
V gene: TRBV18; clone size: NA; J gene: TRBJ1-4; D gene: TRBD1; CDR3 DNA: TGTGCCAGCTCACGGGACAGGGCTAATGAAAAACTGTTTTTT; CDR3 protein: CASSRDRANEKLFF
V gene: TRBV5-1; clone size: NA; J gene: TRBJ2-1; D gene: TRBD2; CDR3 DNA: TGCGCCAGCAGCATCAGCGGGGGGCCCAACAATGAGCAGTTCTTC; CDR3 protein: CASSISGGPNNEQFF
V gene: TRBV7-8; clone size: NA; J gene: TRBJ2-3; D gene: TRBD2; CDR3 DNA: TGTGCCAGCAGCTTAGTGGGACTAGCGGGAATAGATACGCAGTATTTT; CDR3 protein: CASSLVGLAGIDTQYF
V gene: TRBV9; clone size: few; J gene: TRBJ1-2; D gene: TRBD1; CDR3 DNA: TGTGCCAGCAGCGGGGTGGACAGGAACTATGGCTACACCTTC; CDR3 protein: CASSGVDRNYGYTF
V gene: TRBV5-1; clone size: NA; J gene: TRBJ2-5; D gene: TRBD2; CDR3 DNA: TGCGCCAGCAGCTTGAGCGGGGGGATGGAGACCCAGTACTTC; CDR3 protein: CASSLSGGMETQYF
V gene: TRBV15; clone size: NA; J gene: TRBJ2-3; D gene: NA; CDR3 DNA: TGTGCCACCAGCAGGAACACAGGGAGCACAGATACGCAGTATTTT; CDR3 protein: CATSRNTGSTDTQYF
V gene: TRBV10-2; clone size: NA; J gene: TRBJ2-1; D gene: TRBD2; CDR3 DNA: TGCGCCACCGCGACTAGCGGGAGCTATGAGCAGTTCTTC; CDR3 protein: CATATSGSYEQFF
V gene: TRBV5-4; clone size: NA; J gene: TRBJ2-3; D gene: NA; CDR3 DNA: TGTGCCAGCAGCTTGGAGTTTGGGCAGGGGCCACTCACAGATACGCAGTATTTT; CDR3 protein: CASSLEFGQGPLTDTQYF
V gene: TRBV28; clone size: NA; J gene: TRBJ2-2; D gene: NA; CDR3 DNA: TGTGCCAGCAGCCCTTACAGGAACACCGGGGAGCTGTTTTTT; CDR3 protein: CASSPYRNTGELFF
V gene: TRBV2; clone size: NA; J gene: TRBJ1-5; D gene: TRBD1; CDR3 DNA: TGTGCCAGCAGTGAAGTTCAGGGGGCGAGGGGGCCCCAGCATTTT; CDR3 protein: CASSEVQGARGPQHF
V gene: TRBV21-1; clone size: NA; J gene: TRBJ2-2; D gene: NA; CDR3 DNA: TGTGCCAGCAGCCCCCGGGTAGCGGGAGTTGCCGGGGAGCTGTTTTTT; CDR3 protein: CASSPRVAGVAGELFF
V gene: TRBV5-1; clone size: NA; J gene: TRBJ2-1; D gene: TRBD2; CDR3 DNA: TGCGCCAGCAGCTTGGATTCCTATCCGGGACTAGCGGGGCTCCTATACAATGAGCAGTTCTTC; CDR3 protein: CASSLDSYPGLAGLLYNEQFF
V gene: TRBV4-3; clone size: NA; J gene: TRBJ1-2; D gene: NA; CDR3 DNA: TGCGCCAGCAGCTCAGGGGTAAACTATGGCTACACCTTC; CDR3 protein: CASSSGVNYGYTF
V gene: TRBV6-5; clone size: NA; J gene: TRBJ2-4; D gene: NA; CDR3 DNA: TGTGCCAGCAGCCGTCCCCAGGGAAACATTCAGTACTTC; CDR3 protein: CASSRPQGNIQYF
V gene: TRBV4-3; clone size: NA; J gene: TRBJ1-4; D gene: TRBD1; CDR3 DNA: TGCGCCAGCAGCCAGGATAAGCCCGGGACAGGGGACGAAAAACTGTTTTTT; CDR3 protein: CASSQDKPGTGDEKLFF
V gene: TRBV7-2; clone size: NA; J gene: TRBJ2-1; D gene: TRBD2; CDR3 DNA: TGTGCCAGCAGCCTCCCGTCGACTGGGGGGGGTGAGCAGTTCTTC; CDR3 protein: CASSLPSTGGGEQFF
V gene: TRBV18; clone size: NA; J gene: TRBJ1-1; D gene: NA; CDR3 DNA: TGTGCCAGCTCACCAGGCCAGGGTGAAGCTTTCTTT; CDR3 protein: CASSPGQGEAFF
V gene: TRBV7-8; clone size: NA; J gene: TRBJ1-6; D gene: NA; CDR3 DNA: TGTGCCAGCAGCTCCTTCGGACAGACGGACAGCTCCTATAATTCACCCCTCCACTTT; CDR3 protein: CASSSFGQTDSSYNSPLHF
V gene: TRBV7-2; clone size: NA; J gene: TRBJ2-3; D gene: TRBD1; CDR3 DNA: TGTGCCAGCAGCATGGACAGGAGCACAGATACGCAGTATTTT; CDR3 protein: CASSMDRSTDTQYF
V gene: TRBV25-1; clone size: NA; J gene: TRBJ2-2; D gene: NA; CDR3 DNA: TGTGCCAGCAGTGAATTATTCCCCAGGGCGGACACCGGGGAGCTGTTTTTT; CDR3 protein: CASSELFPRADTGELFF
V gene: TRBV5-1; clone size: NA; J gene: TRBJ1-6; D gene: TRBD1; CDR3 DNA: TGCGCCAGCAGCTCGACAGGGAGTGTATATAATTCACCCCTCCACTTT; CDR3 protein: CASSSTGSVYNSPLHF
V gene: TRBV6-5; clone size: NA; J gene: TRBJ1-3; D gene: NA; CDR3 DNA: TGTGCCAGCAAAACAGGTTTCAACTCTGGAAACACCATATATTTT; CDR3 protein: CASKTGFNSGNTIYF
V gene: TRBV19; clone size: NA; J gene: TRBJ1-1; D gene: NA; CDR3 DNA: TGTGCCAGTCAAACGCAGGTCGGCACTGAAGCTTTCTTT; CDR3 protein: CASQTQVGTEAFF
V gene: TRBV28; clone size: once; J gene: TRBJ2-7; D gene: NA; CDR3 DNA: TGTGCCAGCCAGGTGAGGGGGGGCTCCTACGAGCAGTACTTC; CDR3 protein: CASQVRGGSYEQYF
V gene: TRBV27; clone size: NA; J gene: TRBJ2-7; D gene: NA; CDR3 DNA: TGTGCCAGCAGTTTATCCTCAAGATACCTACTAGGGAAGCAGTACTTC; CDR3 protein: CASSLSSRYLLGKQYF
V gene: TRBV2; clone size: few; J gene: TRBJ2-7; D gene: TRBD2; CDR3 DNA: TGTGCCAGCAGTGGACTAGCGGAGCCCTACGAGCAGTACTTC; CDR3 protein: CASSGLAEPYEQYF
V gene: TRBV7-7; clone size: NA; J gene: TRBJ2-2; D gene: TRBD1; CDR3 DNA: TGTGCCAGCAGCTCCCGACAGGGCTCAACCACCGGGGAGCTGTTTTTT; CDR3 protein: CASSSRQGSTTGELFF
V gene: TRBV5-1; clone size: NA; J gene: TRBJ2-5; D gene: TRBD2; CDR3 DNA: TGCGCCAGCAGCTTGGGTGGTAGCGGGGGCCAAGAGACCCAGTACTTC; CDR3 protein: CASSLGGSGGQETQYF